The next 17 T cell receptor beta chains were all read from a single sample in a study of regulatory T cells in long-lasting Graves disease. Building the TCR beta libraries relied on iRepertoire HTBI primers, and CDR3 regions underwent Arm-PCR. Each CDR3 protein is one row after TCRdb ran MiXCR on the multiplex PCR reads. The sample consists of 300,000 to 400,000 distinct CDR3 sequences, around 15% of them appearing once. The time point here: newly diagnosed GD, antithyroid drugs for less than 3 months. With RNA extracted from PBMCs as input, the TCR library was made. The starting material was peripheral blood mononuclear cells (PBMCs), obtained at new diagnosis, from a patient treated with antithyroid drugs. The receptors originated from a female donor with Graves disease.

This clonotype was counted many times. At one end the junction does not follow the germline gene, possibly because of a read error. The CDR3 loop reads CSASSVGGEKEETQYF. In DNA form, the CDR3 reads TGCAGTGCTAGTTCGGTCGGGGGGGAAAAGGAAGAGACTCAGTACTTC. The V and J genes are TRBV20-1 and TRBJ2-5, with 8 bases matching TRBD2. Germline loops: CDR1 DFQATT, CDR2 SNEGSKA (reference sequence). The CDR3 is 16 residues long.

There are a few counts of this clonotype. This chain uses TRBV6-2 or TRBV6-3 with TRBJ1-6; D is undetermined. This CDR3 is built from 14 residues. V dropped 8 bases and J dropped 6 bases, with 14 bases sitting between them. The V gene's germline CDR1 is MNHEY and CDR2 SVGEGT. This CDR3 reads CASGVKAFNSPLHF. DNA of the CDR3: TGTGCCAGCGGAGTCAAGGCGTTTAATTCACCCCTCCACTTT.

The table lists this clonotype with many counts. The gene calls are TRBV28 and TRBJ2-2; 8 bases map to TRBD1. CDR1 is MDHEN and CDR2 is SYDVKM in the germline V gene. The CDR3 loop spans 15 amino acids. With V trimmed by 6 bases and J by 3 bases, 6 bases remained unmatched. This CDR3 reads CASRLRGRDTGELFF. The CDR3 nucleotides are TGTGCCAGCAGGCTCAGGGGGCGGGACACCGGGGAGCTGTTTTTT.

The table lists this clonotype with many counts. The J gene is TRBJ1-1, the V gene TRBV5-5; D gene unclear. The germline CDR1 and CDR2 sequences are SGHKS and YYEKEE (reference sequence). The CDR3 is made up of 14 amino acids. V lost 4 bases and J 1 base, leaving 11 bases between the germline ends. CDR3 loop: CASSGGFRNTEAFF. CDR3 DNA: TGTGCCAGCAGCGGAGGGTTTCGGAACACTGAAGCTTTCTTT.

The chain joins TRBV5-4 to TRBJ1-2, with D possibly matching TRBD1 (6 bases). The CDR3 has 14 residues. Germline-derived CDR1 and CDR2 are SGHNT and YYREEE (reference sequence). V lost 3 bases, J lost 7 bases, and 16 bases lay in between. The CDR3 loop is CASSWGNREGGYTF. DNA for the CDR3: TGTGCCAGCAGCTGGGGGAACAGGGAGGGTGGCTACACCTTC.

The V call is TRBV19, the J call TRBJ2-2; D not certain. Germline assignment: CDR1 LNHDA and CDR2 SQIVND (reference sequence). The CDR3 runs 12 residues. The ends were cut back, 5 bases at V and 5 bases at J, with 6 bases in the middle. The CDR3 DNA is TGTGCCAGTAGTTTCGCTACCGGGGAGCTGTTTTTT. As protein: CASSFATGELFF. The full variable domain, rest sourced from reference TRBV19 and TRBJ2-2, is DGGITQSPKYLFRKEGQNVTLSCEQNLNHDAMYWYRQDPGQGLRLIYYSQIVNDFQKGDIAEGYSVSREKKESFPLTVTSAQKNPTAFYLCASSFATGELFFGEGSRLTVL.

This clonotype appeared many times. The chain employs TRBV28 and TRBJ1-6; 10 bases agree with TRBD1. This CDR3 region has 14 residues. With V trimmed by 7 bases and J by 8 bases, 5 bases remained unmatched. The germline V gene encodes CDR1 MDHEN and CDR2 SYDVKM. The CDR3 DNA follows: TGTGCCAGCATTCGGGACAGGGGTTATTCACCCCTCCACTTT. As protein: CASIRDRGYSPLHF.

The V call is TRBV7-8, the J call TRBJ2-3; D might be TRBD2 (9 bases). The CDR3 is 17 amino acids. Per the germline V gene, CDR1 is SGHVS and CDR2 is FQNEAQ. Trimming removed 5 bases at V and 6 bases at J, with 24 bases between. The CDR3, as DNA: TGTGCCAGCAGCCCAGGGGGCGGGAGGGCCATGCAGGATACGCAGTATTTT. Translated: CASSPGGGRAMQDTQYF.

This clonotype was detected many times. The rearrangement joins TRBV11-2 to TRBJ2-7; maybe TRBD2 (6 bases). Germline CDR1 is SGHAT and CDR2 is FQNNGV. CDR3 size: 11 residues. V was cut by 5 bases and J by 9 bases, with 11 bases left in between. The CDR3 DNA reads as TGTGCCAGCAGCCCGGGACTCCTGCAGTACTTC. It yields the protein CASSPGLLQYF.

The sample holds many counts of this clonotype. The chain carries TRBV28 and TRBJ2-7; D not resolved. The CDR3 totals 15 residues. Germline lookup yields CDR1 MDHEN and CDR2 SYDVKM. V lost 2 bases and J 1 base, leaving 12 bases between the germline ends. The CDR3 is CASSLVQRFSYEQYF. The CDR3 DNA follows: TGTGCCAGCAGTTTAGTTCAGAGGTTTTCCTACGAGCAGTACTTC.

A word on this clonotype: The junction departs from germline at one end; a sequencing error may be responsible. CDR3 residues: CASSQGLGQYYGYTF. The DNA of the CDR3 is TGCGCCAGCAGCCAAGGTCTGGGTCAGTACTATGGCTACACCTTC. The chain uses TRBV28 and TRBJ1-2; D gene unclear. The CDR3 is made up of 15 amino acids. Germline V gene data show CDR1 as MDHEN and CDR2 as SYDVKM.

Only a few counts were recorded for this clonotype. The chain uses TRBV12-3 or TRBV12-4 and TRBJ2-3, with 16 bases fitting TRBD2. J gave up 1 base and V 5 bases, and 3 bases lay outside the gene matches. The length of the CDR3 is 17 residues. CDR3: CASSPGTSGRGTDTQYF. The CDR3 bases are TGTGCCAGCAGTCCAGGGACTAGCGGGAGGGGCACAGATACGCAGTATTTT.

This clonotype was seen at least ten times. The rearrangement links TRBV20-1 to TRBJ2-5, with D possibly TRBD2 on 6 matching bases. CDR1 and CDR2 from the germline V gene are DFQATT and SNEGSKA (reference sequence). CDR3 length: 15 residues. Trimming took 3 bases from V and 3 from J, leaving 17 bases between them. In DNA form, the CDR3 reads TGCAGTGCTAGTCCCGGGTCGGGGGACGAAGAGACCCAGTACTTC. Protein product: CSASPGSGDEETQYF.

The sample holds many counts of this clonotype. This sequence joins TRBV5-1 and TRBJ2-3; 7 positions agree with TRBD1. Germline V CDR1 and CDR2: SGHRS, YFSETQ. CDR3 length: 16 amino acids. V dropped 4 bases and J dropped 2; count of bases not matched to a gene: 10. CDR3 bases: TGCGCCAGCAGCGTTAGGACAGGATTTATCACAGATACGCAGTATTTT. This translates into CASSVRTGFITDTQYF.

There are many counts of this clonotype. CDR3 sequence reads: CASSPGGSGELFF. For the CDR3, the DNA is TGTGCCAGCAGCCCGGGGGGTTCCGGGGAGCTGTTTTTT. The chain has TRBV7-3 and TRBJ2-2; 7 bases match TRBD2. The germline V gene has CDR1 SGHTA and CDR2 FQGTGA. CDR3 length: 13 amino acids. Losses at the gene ends were 5 bases for V and 6 bases for J; bases not matched to a gene: 3.

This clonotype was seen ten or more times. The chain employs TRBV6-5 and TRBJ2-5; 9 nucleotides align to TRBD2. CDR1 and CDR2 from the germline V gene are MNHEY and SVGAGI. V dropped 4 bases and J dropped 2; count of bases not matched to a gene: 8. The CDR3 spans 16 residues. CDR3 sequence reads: CASSSPLSGGQETQYF. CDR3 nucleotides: TGTGCCAGCAGTTCCCCCCTCAGCGGGGGGCAAGAGACCCAGTACTTC.

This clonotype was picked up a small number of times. CDR3 bases: TGCGCCAGCAGCCAACTAGCGGGGGCCCGTTCGAGCACAGATACGCAGTATTTT. It yields the protein CASSQLAGARSSTDTQYF. This chain uses TRBV4-1 with TRBJ2-3, with 10 bases lining up with TRBD2. V trimming: 2 bases; J trimming: 0 bases; junction bases outside the gene matches: 8. The germline V gene has CDR1 MGHRA and CDR2 YSYEKL. The CDR3 covers 18 residues.